One sample yielded the 31 T cell receptor beta chains listed below, sequenced in a study of blood T cell repertoires in COVID-19. TCRdb keeps only in-frame clones here, not all; method: immunoSEQ multiplex PCR. The sample contains over 25,000 clones, about 75% of which appear only once. Sequenced sample: peripheral blood. The receptors originated from a man older than 75 with active or convalescent COVID-19.

The chain joins TRBV18 to TRBJ2-7, with D possibly matching TRBD1 (5 bases). The CDR3 has 15 residues. V was cut by 6 bases and J by 2 bases, with 17 bases left in between. The germline CDR1 and CDR2 sequences are KGHSH and LQKENI. The CDR3 DNA is TGTGCCAGCTCCCCCTCGACAGATCTTGCCTACGAGCAGTACTTC. Protein sequence: CASSPSTDLAYEQYF.

This clone was seen more than once but under ten times. The chain recombines TRBV11-2 with TRBJ2-1, with 7 bases aligning to TRBD1. The CDR3 is 14 residues long. Germline CDR1 SGHAT, CDR2 FQNNGV. J gave up 9 bases and V 4 bases, and 9 bases lay outside the gene matches. The CDR3 nucleotides read TGTGCCAGCAGCTCAGAGACAGGGAGAGGTGAGCAGTTCTTC. This codes for CASSSETGRGEQFF.

The chain combines TRBV19 with TRBJ1-2; D is perhaps TRBD1 (6 bases). CDR3 length: 13 residues. V was shortened by 8 bases and J by 2 bases, with 12 bases between the two germline ends. Germline-derived CDR1 and CDR2 are LNHDA and SQIVND (reference sequence). The CDR3 DNA sequence: TGTGCCAGTCTCAGGGACACCAACTATGGCTACACCTTC. Its protein product is CASLRDTNYGYTF.

A single count supports this clone. The chain links TRBV19 to TRBJ2-3, with D perhaps TRBD1 (6 bases). The germline V gene has CDR1 LNHDA and CDR2 SQIVND (reference sequence). Deletions cut 6 bases from V and 6 bases from J, with 19 bases between. There are 15 residues in the CDR3. The CDR3 region is CASRDRSRGWDTQYF. CDR3 DNA: TGTGCCAGTAGAGACAGGTCTAGGGGGTGGGATACGCAGTATTTT.

The table lists this clone with a few counts. The CDR3 region is CASSTGSTGFSYEQYF. Here the CDR3 DNA reads TGTGCCAGCAGCACCGGTTCGACAGGATTCTCCTACGAGCAGTACTTC. This rearrangement joins TRBV5-4 to TRBJ2-7; perhaps TRBD1 as D (6 bases). Germline values: CDR1 SGHNT, CDR2 YYREEE (reference sequence). V lost 4 bases, J lost 0 bases, and 17 bases lay in between. This CDR3 is built from 16 residues.

The table lists this clone with a few counts. V gene TRBV7-2 combines with J gene TRBJ2-7; D unresolved. CDR3 length equals 12 residues. The V and J ends lost 4 bases and 3 bases respectively, with 7 bases between them. Germline values: CDR1 SGHTA, CDR2 FQGNSA. CDR3 sequence (DNA): TGTGCCAGCAGCTCCCAAAACTACGAGCAGTACTTC. As protein: CASSSQNYEQYF.

J is TRBJ1-2 and V is TRBV7-2; 9 positions agree with TRBD1. This CDR3 comprises 14 residues. Per the germline V gene, CDR1 is SGHTA and CDR2 is FQGNSA. Trimming cost V 5 bases and J 7 bases; bases outside gene matches: 8. The CDR3 nucleotides are TGTGCCAGCAGCCGCGGGACAGGGTTGGGTGGCTACACCTTC. Residues: CASSRGTGLGGYTF.

The chain employs TRBV5-8 and TRBJ1-4; 9 positions agree with TRBD1. The CDR3 has 17 amino acids. After removal of 4 bases from V and 2 bases from J, the junction contained 9 bases not matched to a gene. Germline CDR1 and CDR2: SGHTS and YDEGEE. The CDR3 region has the DNA TGTGCCAGCAGCCGGGGACAGGGCTCGGGGACTAATGAAAAACTGTTTTTT. Protein product: CASSRGQGSGTNEKLFF.

The chain recombines TRBV28 with TRBJ2-1; 9 bases are a match to TRBD2. The length of the CDR3 is 15 residues. The germline V gene has CDR1 MDHEN and CDR2 SYDVKM. After removal of 5 bases from V and 6 bases from J, the junction contained 8 bases not matched to a gene. The CDR3 DNA reads TGTGCCAGCAGTCTAGGGGGACTAGCAGGCAATGAGCAGTTCTTC. It is translated as CASSLGGLAGNEQFF.

V usage is TRBV15 and J usage is TRBJ2-5; 8 bases are shared with TRBD2. The CDR3 is made up of 16 amino acids. Trimming took 1 base from V and 4 from J; bases not matched to a gene: 8. Germline CDR1 and CDR2: LNHNV and YYDKDF (reference sequence). Here the CDR3 reads CATSRVGREGSETQYF. CDR3 coding DNA: TGTGCCACCAGCAGAGTTGGCCGGGAGGGATCAGAGACCCAGTACTTC.

J is TRBJ2-3 and V is TRBV4-1, with 10 bases aligning to TRBD2. Germline V gene lookup returns CDR1 MGHRA and CDR2 YSYEKL. The CDR3 is 19 amino acids. With V trimmed by 1 base and J by 0 bases, 10 bases remained unmatched. The CDR3 DNA reads TGCGCCAGCAGCCAAGTGTATAGCGGGGGGCCGCAAAGCACAGATACGCAGTATTTT. The encoded protein is CASSQVYSGGPQSTDTQYF.

This chain uses TRBV6-5 with TRBJ2-3; D gene uncertain. Germline-derived CDR1 and CDR2 are MNHEY and SVGAGI. V was pared by 0 bases and J by 2 bases, with 6 bases between. The CDR3 contains 14 residues. The DNA of the CDR3 is TGTGCCAGCAGTTACTCGAGCGACACAGATACGCAGTATTTT. It is translated as CASSYSSDTDTQYF.

This clone turned up a few times. The rearrangement links TRBV7-9 to TRBJ2-7; 10 bases fit TRBD1. Germline CDR1 and CDR2: SEHNR and FQNEAQ (reference sequence). The CDR3 is 13 amino acids. V lost 8 bases and J lost 4; bases outside the gene matches: 5. Here the CDR3 reads CASRDRGTYEQYF. CDR3 bases: TGTGCCAGCCGGGACAGGGGTACTTACGAGCAGTACTTC.

The chain uses TRBV10-3 and TRBJ1-5; D gene unclear. Trimming removed 4 bases from V and 1 base from J, with 5 bases in between. Looked up from germline, CDR1 is ENHRY and CDR2 is SYGVKD. This CDR3 is 13 amino acids long. The DNA of the CDR3 is TGTGCCATCAGTGTGGAGAGCAATCAGCCCCAGCATTTT. Amino acid sequence: CAISVESNQPQHF.

The genes are TRBV6-2 or TRBV6-3 and TRBJ2-7, with 8 nucleotides matching TRBD2. The CDR3 covers 15 residues. With 2 bases clipped from V and 4 bases from J, the junction kept 7 bases outside the gene matches. Germline V lookup: CDR1 MNHEY, CDR2 SVGEGT. The CDR3 nucleotides are TGTGCCAGCAGTTACCCGGCTAGCGGGTTATACGAGCAGTACTTC. It encodes CASSYPASGLYEQYF.

The chain uses TRBV2 and TRBJ1-2; D unclear. This CDR3 comprises 11 residues. V lost 6 bases and J 5 bases, leaving 7 bases between the germline ends. Germline V gives CDR1 SNHLY, CDR2 FYNNEI. This chain's CDR3 is CASRGGYGYTF. CDR3 DNA sequence: TGTGCCAGCAGGGGAGGGTATGGCTACACCTTC.

The chain couples TRBV15 to TRBJ2-5; D not certain. Trimming pared 1 base from V and 2 bases from J, leaving 8 bases between. Germline values: CDR1 LNHNV, CDR2 YYDKDF (reference sequence). The CDR3 is 14 amino acids. The CDR3 coding sequence is TGTGCCACCAGCAGAGGAGACTCTCAAGAGACCCAGTACTTC. The encoded protein is CATSRGDSQETQYF.

The gene calls are TRBV7-2 and TRBJ1-6; TRBD1 is a possible D gene (5 bases). The ends were cut back, 8 bases at V and 0 bases at J, with 14 bases in the middle. CDR1 SGHTA and CDR2 FQGNSA come from the germline V gene. The CDR3 consists of 16 residues. DNA of the CDR3: TGTGCCAGCCGCCTGGGGGGACGCTCCTATAATTCACCCCTCCACTTT. Amino acids: CASRLGGRSYNSPLHF.

The rearrangement joins TRBV27 to TRBJ2-3; 7 bases are a match to TRBD2. There are 14 residues in the CDR3. The V gene's germline CDR1 is MNHEY and CDR2 SMNVEV (reference sequence). The ends lost 5 bases at V and 3 bases at J; junction bases unmatched: 5. The CDR3 spells CASSTGRWTDTQYF. The CDR3 DNA follows: TGTGCCAGCAGTACCGGGAGGTGGACAGATACGCAGTATTTT.

V usage is TRBV6-1 and J usage is TRBJ1-5; D not resolved. Trimming cost V 1 base and J 0 bases, with 22 bases left between them. Germline V lookup: CDR1 MNHNS, CDR2 SASEGT. The length of the CDR3 is 20 residues. The CDR3 sequence is CASSEVILIIPAGSNQPQHF. CDR3 sequence (DNA): TGTGCCAGCAGTGAAGTAATTTTGATTATTCCGGCGGGTAGCAATCAGCCCCAGCATTTT.

This chain uses TRBV2 with TRBJ1-1; perhaps TRBD1 as D (6 bases). Per germline, CDR1 SNHLY and CDR2 FYNNEI. The CDR3 runs 15 residues. Trimming removed 6 bases from V and 2 bases from J, with 16 bases in between. The CDR3 nucleotides read TGTGCCAGCAGCTTCCCATCGGGGGGCAACACTGAAGCTTTCTTT. This encodes CASSFPSGGNTEAFF. Variable domain in full (rest from reference TRBV2 and TRBJ1-1): EPEVTQTPSHQVTQMGQEVILRCVPISNHLYFYWYRQILGQKVEFLVSFYNNEISEKSEIFDDQFSVERPDGSNFTLKIRSTKLEDSAMYFCASSFPSGGNTEAFFGQGTRLTVV.

V gene TRBV27 combines with J gene TRBJ2-1; possible D gene TRBD1, 7 bases. The V and J ends lost 3 bases and 1 base respectively, with 13 bases between them. There are 16 residues in the CDR3. Germline V gene data show CDR1 as MNHEY and CDR2 as SMNVEV (reference sequence). In nucleotides, the CDR3 is TGTGCCAGCAGTTTCTCAGGGGGGAGATCCTACAATGAGCAGTTCTTC. Its translation: CASSFSGGRSYNEQFF.

The chain carries TRBV6-2 or TRBV6-3 and TRBJ1-1; unclear D gene. Germline CDR1 and CDR2: MNHEY and SVGEGT. Deletions cut 0 bases from V and 0 bases from J, with 11 bases between. The CDR3 has 16 residues. CDR3 residues: CASSYSAGIVNTEAFF. CDR3 in DNA: TGTGCCAGCAGTTACTCTGCCGGGATTGTGAACACTGAAGCTTTCTTT.

CDR3 protein: CASSLRESNQPQHF. In DNA form, the CDR3 reads TGTGCCAGCAGTTTGAGAGAGAGCAATCAGCCCCAGCATTTT. The chain uses TRBV28 and TRBJ1-5; no reliable D call. Deletions cut 3 bases from V and 1 base from J, with 7 bases between. Germline CDR1 reads MDHEN; CDR2 reads SYDVKM. This CDR3 is 14 amino acids long.

The chain combines TRBV7-8 with TRBJ2-7; 7 positions match TRBD1. CDR1 and CDR2 (germline): SGHVS, FQNEAQ. V shed 3 bases and J 0 bases; nucleotides not matched to a gene: 5. The CDR3 covers 15 residues. CDR3: CASSFRSGGSYEQYF. The DNA for the CDR3 is TGTGCCAGCAGCTTCAGGTCAGGGGGCTCCTACGAGCAGTACTTC.

The V call is TRBV21-1, the J call TRBJ2-5; the table's D call, TRBD2, was not checked against the DNA. TRBV21-1 is classified as a pseudogene. The CDR3 has 18 residues. The CDR3 protein is CASSKALWLAGNQETQYF. The CDR3 coding sequence is TGTGCCAGCAGCAAAGCGCTTTGGCTAGCGGGGAATCAAGAGACCCAGTACTTC.

The chain has TRBV18 and TRBJ2-5; 7 bases are a match to TRBD1. The germline V gene encodes CDR1 KGHSH and CDR2 LQKENI. This CDR3 spans 16 amino acids. J lost 2 bases, V lost 2 bases, and 8 bases had no gene match. In nucleotides, the CDR3 is TGTGCCAGCTCACCATTTCGGACAGGCCCACAAGAGACCCAGTACTTC. Translating gives CASSPFRTGPQETQYF. The entire variable domain, with the rest obtained from reference TRBV18 and TRBJ2-5, is as follows: NAGVMQNPRHLVRRRGQEARLRCSPMKGHSHVYWYRQLPEEGLKFMVYLQKENIIDESGMPKERFSAEFPKEGPSILRIQQVVRGDSAAYFCASSPFRTGPQETQYFGPGTRLLVL.

The chain recombines TRBV29-1 with TRBJ1-5; D unclear. V gave up 4 bases and J gave up 0 bases, with 10 bases separating them. Per the germline V gene, CDR1 is SQVTM and CDR2 is ANQGSEA. The CDR3 sequence is 14 residues long. DNA of the CDR3: TGCAGCGTTGGTGGTCAGTATAGCAATCAGCCCCAGCATTTT. It encodes CSVGGQYSNQPQHF.

This chain joins TRBV3-1 (or the pseudogene TRBV3-2) and TRBJ1-1, with 11 nucleotides matching TRBD1. Per the germline V gene, CDR1 is LGHDT and CDR2 is YNNKEL (reference sequence). CDR3 length: 16 amino acids. Germline trimming cut 4 bases from V and 4 bases from J; bases unmatched to any gene: 8. CDR3 sequence: CASSLNAGTGGTEAFF. The CDR3 DNA sequence: TGTGCCAGCAGCCTGAACGCCGGGACAGGGGGCACTGAAGCTTTCTTT.

V usage is TRBV4-2 and J usage is TRBJ2-7, with 8 bases that match TRBD2. Losses at the gene ends were 1 base for V and 6 bases for J; bases not matched to a gene: 2. The CDR3 has 13 residues. Per the germline V gene, CDR1 is LGHNA and CDR2 is YNFKEQ. The CDR3 DNA reads as TGTGCCAGCAGCCAAGTTAGCGGGGCCGAGCAGTACTTC. Translation gives CASSQVSGAEQYF.

This clone was detected only a few times. The chain is built from TRBV5-8 and TRBJ2-7; tentatively, D is TRBD1 (6 bases). Deletions cut 4 bases from V and 3 bases from J, with 11 bases between. The CDR3 consists of 13 residues. Germline loops: CDR1 SGHTS, CDR2 YDEGEE. The CDR3: CASSAGTIYEQYF. DNA of the CDR3: TGTGCCAGCAGCGCCGGGACAATCTACGAGCAGTACTTC.